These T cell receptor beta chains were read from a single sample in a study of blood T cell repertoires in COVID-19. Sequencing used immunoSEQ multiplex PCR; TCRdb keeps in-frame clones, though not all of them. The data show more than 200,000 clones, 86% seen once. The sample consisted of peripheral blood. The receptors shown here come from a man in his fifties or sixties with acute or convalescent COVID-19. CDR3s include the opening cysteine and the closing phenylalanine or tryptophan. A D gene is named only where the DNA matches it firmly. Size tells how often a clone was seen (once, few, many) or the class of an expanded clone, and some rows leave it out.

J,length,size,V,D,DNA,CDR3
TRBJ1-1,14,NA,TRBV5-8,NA,TGTGCCAGCAGCCTCTCCAGGGGCTACACTGAAGCTTTCTTT,CASSLSRGYTEAFF
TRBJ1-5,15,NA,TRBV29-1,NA,TGCAGCGTTGTTCTTGACAGGTTAGACAATCAGCCCCAGCATTTT,CSVVLDRLDNQPQHF
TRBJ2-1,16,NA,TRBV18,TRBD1,TGTGCCAGCTCTCACCCCGGACAGGGTTTTTTGGATGAGCAGTTCTTC,CASSHPGQGFLDEQFF
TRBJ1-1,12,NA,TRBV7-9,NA,TGTGCCAGCAGCCCGGTTGTGGCTGAAGCTTTCTTT,CASSPVVAEAFF
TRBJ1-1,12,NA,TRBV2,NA,TGTGCCAGCCAGGGGTCGAACACTGAAGCTTTCTTT,CASQGSNTEAFF
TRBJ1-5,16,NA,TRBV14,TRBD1,TGTGCCAGCAGCCAAGGACCCGACAGGGGCAATCAGCCCCAGCATTTT,CASSQGPDRGNQPQHF
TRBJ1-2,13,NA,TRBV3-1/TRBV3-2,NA,TGTGCCAGCAGCCAAGGCCAGAACTATGGCTACACCTTC,CASSQGQNYGYTF
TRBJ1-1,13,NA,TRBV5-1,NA,TGCGCCAGCAGCTTGCAGGAGGACACTGAAGCTTTCTTT,CASSLQEDTEAFF
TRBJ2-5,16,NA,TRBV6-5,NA,TGTGCCAGCAGTTACTCGGTCCAGGGGGGTTCGGAGACCCAGTACTTC,CASSYSVQGGSETQYF
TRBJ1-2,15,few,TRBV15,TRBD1,TGTGCCACCAGCAGAGGGCCAGGGACAGAGTATGGCTACACCTTC,CATSRGPGTEYGYTF
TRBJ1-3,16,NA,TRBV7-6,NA,TGTGCCAGCAGCTTACGGACTTCCAACTCTGGAAACACCATATATTTT,CASSLRTSNSGNTIYF
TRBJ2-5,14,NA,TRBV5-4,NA,TGTGCCAGCAGCCACAGACAGACCGCGGAGACCCAGTACTTC,CASSHRQTAETQYF
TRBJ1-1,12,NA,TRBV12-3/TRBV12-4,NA,TGTGCCAGCAGTTTCGCCCAGGCTGAAGCTTTCTTT,CASSFAQAEAFF
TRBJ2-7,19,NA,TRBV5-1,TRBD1,TGCGCCAGCAGCTCCCGTACCCCAGTTGGGGACAGGGGGGCCTACGAGCAGTACTTC,CASSSRTPVGDRGAYEQYF
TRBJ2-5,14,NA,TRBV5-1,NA,TGCGCCAGCAGCTTGGTTAGTGGGGCCGAGACCCAGTACTTC,CASSLVSGAETQYF
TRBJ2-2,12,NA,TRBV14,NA,TGTGCCAGCAGCCAATCGGGGAGGGAGCTGTTTTTT,CASSQSGRELFF
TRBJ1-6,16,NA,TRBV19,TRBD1,TGTGCCAGTACTCGGACAGGGTTGGCCTATAATTCACCCCTCCACTTT,CASTRTGLAYNSPLHF
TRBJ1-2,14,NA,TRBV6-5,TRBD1,TGTGCCAGCAGTTACACAGGACAGGGGAGTGGCTACACCTTC,CASSYTGQGSGYTF
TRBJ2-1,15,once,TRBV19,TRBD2,TGTGCCAGTAGTACTAGCGGGGGGTCCTACAATGAGCAGTTCTTC,CASSTSGGSYNEQFF
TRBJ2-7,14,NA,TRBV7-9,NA,TGTGCCAGCAGCTTTGATACAGGGCGGGACGAGCAGTACTTC,CASSFDTGRDEQYF